Listed below are T cell receptor beta chains from one sample, sequenced in a study of human thymus T cells. The data were produced by immunoSEQ multiplex PCR, yet TCRdb's version contains in-frame clones alone and is incomplete. The table records 75,000 to 90,000 clones, roughly 96% of them present only once. Sequenced: thymus tissue. The source of these receptors is a boy in the first two years of life with a congenital heart defect but otherwise immunologically healthy. CDR3s include the opening cysteine and the closing phenylalanine or tryptophan. Fields, in order: clone size, J gene, V gene, D gene, CDR3 DNA, CDR3 protein. D genes are given only for firm matches. The size field is filled for only some rows; it gives once, few, many or a size class.

abundance: .
j_gene: TRBJ2-7
v_gene: TRBV7-2
d_gene: .
CDR3nt: TGTGCCAGCAGCTTAGAGCGAAGAGTTTTCGACTTTCTAGACGAGCAGTACTTC
CDR3aa: CASSLERRVFDFLDEQYF

abundance: once
j_gene: TRBJ2-7
v_gene: TRBV5-4
d_gene: TRBD1
CDR3nt: TGTGCCAGCACCCGGGACAGTTCCTACGAGCAGTACTTC
CDR3aa: CASTRDSSYEQYF

abundance: .
j_gene: TRBJ1-1
v_gene: TRBV7-9
d_gene: .
CDR3nt: TGTGCCAGCAGCTCCAAGAACACTGAAGCTTTCTTT
CDR3aa: CASSSKNTEAFF

abundance: once
j_gene: TRBJ2-6
v_gene: TRBV5-1
d_gene: .
CDR3nt: TGCGCCAGCAGCTTGCGATCAGGGGCTGAACAGACTGGGGCCAACGTCCTGACTTTC
CDR3aa: CASSLRSGAEQTGANVLTF

abundance: once
j_gene: TRBJ1-1
v_gene: TRBV28
d_gene: TRBD1
CDR3nt: TGTGCCAGCAGCTGGACAGGGGGCGAGAACACTGAAGCTTTCTTT
CDR3aa: CASSWTGGENTEAFF

abundance: .
j_gene: TRBJ2-1
v_gene: TRBV28
d_gene: .
CDR3nt: TGTGCCAGCAGTCCGCCGGACAGAACCAAACAATACAATGAGCAGTTCTTC
CDR3aa: CASSPPDRTKQYNEQFF

abundance: .
j_gene: TRBJ1-1
v_gene: TRBV4-1
d_gene: .
CDR3nt: TGCGCCAGCAGCGTCGGGACGGAACGGGGCACTGAAGCTTTCTTT
CDR3aa: CASSVGTERGTEAFF

abundance: .
j_gene: TRBJ2-3
v_gene: TRBV9
d_gene: .
CDR3nt: TGTGCCAGCAGCGTAGGCCGACACGGCGGGGATACGCAGTATTTT
CDR3aa: CASSVGRHGGDTQYF

abundance: .
j_gene: TRBJ1-1
v_gene: TRBV5-8
d_gene: .
CDR3nt: TGTGCCAGCAGCTTGGTGGCCTCCTGGGAGACTGAAGCTTTCTTT
CDR3aa: CASSLVASWETEAFF

abundance: .
j_gene: TRBJ2-5
v_gene: TRBV9
d_gene: .
CDR3nt: TGTGCCAGCAGCGTAAAGGCTCGGGCAGGCGAGACCCAGTACTTC
CDR3aa: CASSVKARAGETQYF

abundance: .
j_gene: TRBJ2-3
v_gene: TRBV4-1
d_gene: .
CDR3nt: TGCGCCAGAAGCTGGGGGGAGCCGGCCCCAGATACGCAGTATTTT
CDR3aa: CARSWGEPAPDTQYF

abundance: .
j_gene: TRBJ1-1
v_gene: TRBV28
d_gene: TRBD1
CDR3nt: TGTGCCAGCAGAAGGGACAGGGGGACTGAAGCTTTCTTT
CDR3aa: CASRRDRGTEAFF

abundance: .
j_gene: TRBJ2-7
v_gene: TRBV29-1
d_gene: .
CDR3nt: TGCAGCGTTGGACTTACCTCCTACGAGCAGTACTTC
CDR3aa: CSVGLTSYEQYF

abundance: .
j_gene: TRBJ2-3
v_gene: TRBV7-2
d_gene: .
CDR3nt: TGTGCCAGCAGCTTAGTTCCTAGCGTTAGCACAGATACGCAGTATTTT
CDR3aa: CASSLVPSVSTDTQYF

abundance: .
j_gene: TRBJ2-1
v_gene: TRBV11-3
d_gene: .
CDR3nt: TGTGCCAGCAGCCGATGGAGCTCCTACAATGAGCAGTTCTTC
CDR3aa: CASSRWSSYNEQFF

abundance: .
j_gene: TRBJ2-1
v_gene: TRBV30
d_gene: .
CDR3nt: TGTGCCTGGAGCGTCAGCGGGTCCGCGGGCAATGAGCAGTTCTTC
CDR3aa: CAWSVSGSAGNEQFF

abundance: .
j_gene: TRBJ1-3
v_gene: TRBV14
d_gene: .
CDR3nt: TGTGCCAGCACAGGCCCCTCTGGAAACACCATATATTTT
CDR3aa: CASTGPSGNTIYF

abundance: once
j_gene: TRBJ1-2
v_gene: TRBV6-1
d_gene: TRBD1
CDR3nt: TGTGCCAGCAGTGCCGGACAGGAGGGCTCCTGGGCTCCGTATGGCTACACCTTC
CDR3aa: CASSAGQEGSWAPYGYTF

abundance: .
j_gene: TRBJ2-3
v_gene: TRBV28
d_gene: TRBD2
CDR3nt: TGTGCCAGCAGCCCAGGAGGCCTGGGAGCGGGAGAATTTCTGCCAGATACGCAGTATTTT
CDR3aa: CASSPGGLGAGEFLPDTQYF

abundance: .
j_gene: TRBJ1-1
v_gene: TRBV5-1
d_gene: .
CDR3nt: TGCGCCAGCAGCAGGCCAGGGGAAGGGACTGAAGCTTTCTTT
CDR3aa: CASSRPGEGTEAFF

abundance: .
j_gene: TRBJ2-3
v_gene: TRBV4-1
d_gene: .
CDR3nt: TGCGCCAGCAGCCAAGAAGGTCGGAGGGACGATACGCAGTATTTT
CDR3aa: CASSQEGRRDDTQYF

abundance: .
j_gene: TRBJ2-7
v_gene: TRBV6-5
d_gene: .
CDR3nt: TGTGCCAGCAGTGAAAACCGGGCACTTTACGAGCAGTACTTC
CDR3aa: CASSENRALYEQYF

abundance: .
j_gene: TRBJ2-5
v_gene: TRBV7-2
d_gene: .
CDR3nt: TGTGCCAGCAGCTTCCCTCCCGGGGGACCGACTGCAGCAGAAGAGACCCAGTACTTC
CDR3aa: CASSFPPGGPTAAEETQYF

abundance: .
j_gene: TRBJ2-7
v_gene: TRBV27
d_gene: .
CDR3nt: TGTGCCAGCAGTTTATGGCTGGGGTCGTACGAGCAGTACTTC
CDR3aa: CASSLWLGSYEQYF

abundance: .
j_gene: TRBJ2-3
v_gene: TRBV11-2
d_gene: TRBD2
CDR3nt: TGTGCCAGCAGCTTATCTGTCCCAGCGGGGGTTACAGATACGCAGTATTTT
CDR3aa: CASSLSVPAGVTDTQYF

abundance: once
j_gene: TRBJ1-1
v_gene: TRBV19
d_gene: .
CDR3nt: TGTGCCAGTAGTGCCCCGGCCGCAGAACGAAGTCGAGGCACTGAAGCTTTCTTT
CDR3aa: CASSAPAAERSRGTEAFF

abundance: .
j_gene: TRBJ1-2
v_gene: TRBV30
d_gene: .
CDR3nt: TGTGCCTGGGGGGGTGTGTATGGCTACACCTTC
CDR3aa: CAWGGVYGYTF

abundance: .
j_gene: TRBJ2-7
v_gene: TRBV6-1
d_gene: TRBD1
CDR3nt: TGTGCCAGCAGTCCCCGGACAGGGAATAGCGGCGAGCAGTACTTC
CDR3aa: CASSPRTGNSGEQYF

abundance: .
j_gene: TRBJ2-1
v_gene: TRBV5-6
d_gene: TRBD2
CDR3nt: TGTGCCAGCAGCTTGGTTACTAGCGGAAACAATGAGCAGTTCTTC
CDR3aa: CASSLVTSGNNEQFF

abundance: few
j_gene: TRBJ1-2
v_gene: TRBV28
d_gene: TRBD1
CDR3nt: TGTGCCAGCAGTCTCGGGACAGGGGGCGAGGGCTACACCTTC
CDR3aa: CASSLGTGGEGYTF

abundance: once
j_gene: TRBJ2-2
v_gene: TRBV5-6
d_gene: .
CDR3nt: TGTGCCAGCAGCTTGGGGACGCACCAGGACTCCGGGGAGCTGTTTTTT
CDR3aa: CASSLGTHQDSGELFF

abundance: .
j_gene: TRBJ2-1
v_gene: TRBV29-1
d_gene: TRBD2
CDR3nt: TGCAGCGTGGACCCGGGACTAGCGGGGCTCAATGAGCAGTTCTTC
CDR3aa: CSVDPGLAGLNEQFF

abundance: .
j_gene: TRBJ1-1
v_gene: TRBV18
d_gene: .
CDR3nt: TGTGCCAGCTCCGCCGATGGACCGCCTTCCTTCTTT
CDR3aa: CASSADGPPSFF

abundance: .
j_gene: TRBJ1-1
v_gene: TRBV5-6
d_gene: .
CDR3nt: TGTGCCAGCAGCTTGGGTAGGGTGAGTCCCAGCATGAACACTGAAGCTTTCTTT
CDR3aa: CASSLGRVSPSMNTEAFF

abundance: few
j_gene: TRBJ2-7
v_gene: TRBV10-1
d_gene: .
CDR3nt: TGCGCCAGCAGTGAGTCTGCGAGCCCCACCTACGAGCAGTACTTC
CDR3aa: CASSESASPTYEQYF

abundance: .
j_gene: TRBJ2-2
v_gene: TRBV6-1
d_gene: TRBD2
CDR3nt: TGTGCCAGCAGTGAAGCGACTAGCGGTTATAACACCGGGGAGCTGTTTTTT
CDR3aa: CASSEATSGYNTGELFF

abundance: .
j_gene: TRBJ1-1
v_gene: TRBV4-3
d_gene: .
CDR3nt: TGCGCCAGCAGCCAGCGGCAGGGAGGAACTGAAGCTTTCTTT
CDR3aa: CASSQRQGGTEAFF

abundance: .
j_gene: TRBJ1-2
v_gene: TRBV29-1
d_gene: .
CDR3nt: TGCAGCGTTGAAGCTCGGCCCGACAGGGGCTACACCTTC
CDR3aa: CSVEARPDRGYTF

abundance: .
j_gene: TRBJ1-2
v_gene: TRBV30
d_gene: .
CDR3nt: TGTGCCGGCTGGGGGTCGGCTAACTATGGCTACACCTTC
CDR3aa: CAGWGSANYGYTF

abundance: .
j_gene: TRBJ2-5
v_gene: TRBV4-1
d_gene: TRBD1
CDR3nt: TGCGCCAGCAGCCAAAATCCCAGGACAGGGCAAGAGACCCAGTACTTC
CDR3aa: CASSQNPRTGQETQYF

abundance: .
j_gene: TRBJ2-5
v_gene: TRBV4-3
d_gene: .
CDR3nt: TGCGCCAGCAGCCAAGATACGGGGGCCCTAGAGACCCAGTACTTC
CDR3aa: CASSQDTGALETQYF

abundance: .
j_gene: TRBJ1-1
v_gene: TRBV19
d_gene: .
CDR3nt: TGTGCCAGTAGTGTTCTGGGGGGAAATACGAACACTGAAGCTTTCTTT
CDR3aa: CASSVLGGNTNTEAFF

abundance: .
j_gene: TRBJ1-1
v_gene: TRBV28
d_gene: .
CDR3nt: TGTGCCAGCAGTTCATCAACAGGCTACACTGAAGCTTTCTTT
CDR3aa: CASSSSTGYTEAFF

abundance: once
j_gene: TRBJ1-1
v_gene: TRBV7-2
d_gene: .
CDR3nt: TGTGCCAGCAGCTTGAGTGGTGGGAACACTGAAGCTTTCTTT
CDR3aa: CASSLSGGNTEAFF

abundance: .
j_gene: TRBJ2-7
v_gene: TRBV7-8
d_gene: TRBD1
CDR3nt: TGTGCCAGCAGCCTAAACCCGGGGACAGGGGATTCTGGCGAGCAGTACTTC
CDR3aa: CASSLNPGTGDSGEQYF

abundance: once
j_gene: TRBJ1-4
v_gene: TRBV2
d_gene: .
CDR3nt: TGTGCCAGTCGCGTGGAAAAACTGTTTTTT
CDR3aa: CASRVEKLFF

abundance: .
j_gene: TRBJ2-5
v_gene: TRBV5-6
d_gene: .
CDR3nt: TGTGCCAGCAGCTTGGGGGGAGGTTGGAGCGAAGAGACCCAGTACTTC
CDR3aa: CASSLGGGWSEETQYF

abundance: .
j_gene: TRBJ2-3
v_gene: TRBV29-1
d_gene: .
CDR3nt: TGCAGCGTCCCCCCTAGACTATCTAGCACAGATACGCAGTATTTT
CDR3aa: CSVPPRLSSTDTQYF

abundance: .
j_gene: TRBJ2-7
v_gene: TRBV4-3
d_gene: .
CDR3nt: TGCGCCAGCAGCCAATTGTCCAGGGCGGACGAGCAGTACTTC
CDR3aa: CASSQLSRADEQYF

abundance: .
j_gene: TRBJ1-2
v_gene: TRBV27
d_gene: .
CDR3nt: TGTGCCAGCAGTTTCGGACGGAACTATGGCTACACCTTC
CDR3aa: CASSFGRNYGYTF

abundance: .
j_gene: TRBJ1-2
v_gene: TRBV7-9
d_gene: TRBD1
CDR3nt: TGTGCCACCAAAGGGACGGGACAGGGGATCTATGGCTACACCTTC
CDR3aa: CATKGTGQGIYGYTF

abundance: .
j_gene: TRBJ1-6
v_gene: TRBV27
d_gene: .
CDR3nt: TGTGCCAGCAGGCCGGGTTTGAATTCACCCCTCCACTTT
CDR3aa: CASRPGLNSPLHF

abundance: .
j_gene: TRBJ1-2
v_gene: TRBV30
d_gene: .
CDR3nt: TGTGCCCATCATCACGAGAGGGGGATTTGGGCCTATGGCTACACCTTC
CDR3aa: CAHHHERGIWAYGYTF

abundance: .
j_gene: TRBJ2-3
v_gene: TRBV18
d_gene: TRBD2
CDR3nt: TGTGCCAGCTCACCACCGGCGGGGGGTATCACAGATACGCAGTATTTT
CDR3aa: CASSPPAGGITDTQYF

abundance: .
j_gene: TRBJ2-3
v_gene: TRBV2
d_gene: .
CDR3nt: TGTGCCAGCCGCTTCACCGGGGGTTTGCAGTATTTT
CDR3aa: CASRFTGGLQYF

abundance: .
j_gene: TRBJ2-3
v_gene: TRBV10-1
d_gene: TRBD2
CDR3nt: TGCGCCAGCAGCCGGACTAGCGGGCCAGATACGCAGTATTTT
CDR3aa: CASSRTSGPDTQYF

abundance: .
j_gene: TRBJ1-6
v_gene: TRBV7-2
d_gene: TRBD1
CDR3nt: TGTGCCAGCAGCCCCTTTGGACAGGCCTATAATTCACCCCTCCACTTT
CDR3aa: CASSPFGQAYNSPLHF

abundance: .
j_gene: TRBJ1-1
v_gene: TRBV6-1
d_gene: TRBD1
CDR3nt: TGTGCCAGCAGTGAACGCGGACAGGGGCACACTGAAGCTTTCTTT
CDR3aa: CASSERGQGHTEAFF

abundance: .
j_gene: TRBJ2-5
v_gene: TRBV18
d_gene: .
CDR3nt: TGTGCCAGCTCACCAGGGGGTGTAGAGACCCAGTACTTC
CDR3aa: CASSPGGVETQYF

abundance: .
j_gene: TRBJ1-4
v_gene: TRBV5-6
d_gene: .
CDR3nt: TGTGCCAGCAGCTTAGGAAATGAAAAACTGTTTTTT
CDR3aa: CASSLGNEKLFF